These T cell receptor beta chains were read from a single sample in a study of CD8 T cells in Susac syndrome. TCRdb reanalysed the immunoSEQ multiplex PCR reads using MiXCR and keeps one entry per CDR3 protein. The table includes roughly 250,000 distinct CDR3 sequences, approximately 95% detected once. The sequenced sample consisted of CD4+ T cells from PBMCs. Source of these receptors: a human donor with Susac syndrome. The CDR3 runs from the conserved cysteine through the conserved F or W. Each record gives: clone size, V gene, J gene, D gene, CDR3 DNA, CDR3 protein. A D gene is named only where the DNA matches it firmly. The size field is filled for only some rows; it gives once, few, many or a size class.

size: -
V: TRBV18
J: TRBJ2-6
D: -
DNA: TGTGCCAGCTCACTCTTCAGGGAGCCGGGGGCCAACGTCCTGACTTTC
CDR3: CASSLFREPGANVLTF

size: -
V: TRBV15
J: TRBJ2-7
D: -
DNA: TGTGCCACCAGCAGAGCCAACGGGGGGCGAGAGCAGTACTTC
CDR3: CATSRANGGREQYF

size: -
V: TRBV20-1
J: TRBJ1-1
D: -
DNA: TGCAGTGCTAGAGATACATCCCGAGGGGCTTTCTTT
CDR3: CSARDTSRGAFF

size: -
V: TRBV19
J: TRBJ2-1
D: -
DNA: TGTGCCAGTAAAGCTACTCAGGGTTCCTACAATGAGCAGTTCTTC
CDR3: CASKATQGSYNEQFF

size: -
V: TRBV30
J: TRBJ2-1
D: -
DNA: TGTGCCTGGAGTGTAAAACTAGCTGGGTATGAGCAGTTCTTC
CDR3: CAWSVKLAGYEQFF

size: -
V: TRBV20-1
J: TRBJ2-4
D: -
DNA: TGCAGTGCTTTTGGGCAGGGAAACATTCAGTACTTC
CDR3: CSAFGQGNIQYF

size: -
V: TRBV20-1
J: TRBJ2-1
D: TRBD2
DNA: TGCAGTGCTGGGACTAGCGGGGTCTTAAATGAGCAGTTCTTC
CDR3: CSAGTSGVLNEQFF

size: -
V: TRBV20-1
J: TRBJ2-7
D: -
DNA: TGCAGTGCTGTTGCGACAGTTTCTACCTACGAGCAGTACTTC
CDR3: CSAVATVSTYEQYF

size: -
V: TRBV5-1
J: TRBJ2-7
D: -
DNA: TGCGCCAGCAGCTTTGGGGGATCCTCCTACGAGCAGTACTTC
CDR3: CASSFGGSSYEQYF

size: -
V: TRBV30
J: TRBJ2-1
D: -
DNA: TGTGCCGGTGACATCCCCTACTACAATGAGCAGTTCTTC
CDR3: CAGDIPYYNEQFF

size: -
V: TRBV27
J: TRBJ2-5
D: -
DNA: TGTGCCAGCAGTTTAGGGACGTCGGGGGAGACCCAGTACTTC
CDR3: CASSLGTSGETQYF

size: -
V: TRBV29-1
J: TRBJ2-1
D: -
DNA: TGCAGCGTTTCGGGGGCGGTGGGCTACAATGAGCAGTTCTTC
CDR3: CSVSGAVGYNEQFF

size: -
V: TRBV7-2
J: TRBJ2-4
D: TRBD1
DNA: TGTGCCAGCAGCCCGGACAGGCAAAACATTCAGTACTTC
CDR3: CASSPDRQNIQYF

size: -
V: TRBV5-1
J: TRBJ2-7
D: -
DNA: TGCGCCAGCAGCCTTCCAGGATACGAGCAGTACTTC
CDR3: CASSLPGYEQYF

size: few
V: TRBV6-6
J: TRBJ2-1
D: TRBD1
DNA: TGTGCCAGCAGTTTGGGGACAGGGGAGCAGTTCTTC
CDR3: CASSLGTGEQFF

size: -
V: TRBV29-1
J: TRBJ2-1
D: TRBD2
DNA: TGCAGCGTTGAACGCGGGAGGGCCATAAATGAGCAGTTCTTC
CDR3: CSVERGRAINEQFF

size: -
V: TRBV1
J: TRBJ2-3
D: -
DNA: TGCACCAGCAGCCAAGATCCTCCCAGGGTAACTAGCACAGATACGCAGTATTTT
CDR3: CTSSQDPPRVTSTDTQYF

size: -
V: TRBV20-1
J: TRBJ1-1
D: TRBD1
DNA: TGCAGTGCTAGAGATCAGGGACAGGGAGACACTGAAGCTTTCTTT
CDR3: CSARDQGQGDTEAFF

size: -
V: TRBV27
J: TRBJ2-1
D: -
DNA: TGTGCCAGCAGTTCTTACAGAGGGGGGGGATTAGTAAAGATCTTC
CDR3: CASSSYRGGGLVKIF

size: -
V: TRBV30
J: TRBJ1-2
D: -
DNA: TGTGCCTGGACAGGCTCAAGTAATAGCTACACCTTC
CDR3: CAWTGSSNSYTF

size: -
V: TRBV7-9
J: TRBJ1-1
D: TRBD1
DNA: TGTGCCAGCAGCCTTGTATGGGACAGGGTAGACACTGAAGCTTTCTTT
CDR3: CASSLVWDRVDTEAFF

size: -
V: TRBV2
J: TRBJ2-7
D: -
DNA: TGTGCCAGCAGAGACTTGGTAGCGGTTCCCTACGAGCAGTACTTC
CDR3: CASRDLVAVPYEQYF

size: -
V: TRBV5-1
J: TRBJ1-5
D: TRBD1
DNA: TGCGCCAGCAGCTTGGGAGGGGGCGAGGGTCAGCCCCAGCATTTT
CDR3: CASSLGGGEGQPQHF

size: -
V: TRBV21-1
J: TRBJ1-5
D: -
DNA: TGTGCCAGCAGCAAGGGACTCAGCAATCAGCCCCAGCATTTT
CDR3: CASSKGLSNQPQHF

size: -
V: TRBV12-3/TRBV12-4
J: TRBJ2-2
D: -
DNA: TGTGCCAGCAGTCATTGGGGGCGTCGGACCGGGGAGCTGTTTTTT
CDR3: CASSHWGRRTGELFF

size: -
V: TRBV20-1
J: TRBJ2-7
D: -
DNA: TGCAGTGCTGGAGGGGAATACGAGCAGTACTTC
CDR3: CSAGGEYEQYF

size: -
V: TRBV4-1
J: TRBJ1-2
D: TRBD1
DNA: TGCGCCAGCAGCCAAGATGGACAGGATAACTATGGCTACACCTTC
CDR3: CASSQDGQDNYGYTF

size: once
V: TRBV7-3
J: TRBJ2-1
D: TRBD2
DNA: TGTGCCAGCACCGGGGGACTAGAACGTTATGAGCAGTTCTTC
CDR3: CASTGGLERYEQFF

size: -
V: TRBV1
J: TRBJ2-5
D: -
DNA: TGCACCAGCAGCCAAACAACATCGCTAGCGCGTCGGAGTGAGGAGACCCAGTACTTC
CDR3: CTSSQTTSLARRSEETQYF

size: once
V: TRBV29-1
J: TRBJ1-4
D: -
DNA: TGCAGCGTGCGGGGGGATAATGAAAAACTGTTTTTT
CDR3: CSVRGDNEKLFF

size: -
V: TRBV18
J: TRBJ2-1
D: -
DNA: TGTGCCAGCTCACCAAAGATAGCCGGGGGGCTCAATGAGCAGTTCTTC
CDR3: CASSPKIAGGLNEQFF

size: -
V: TRBV30
J: TRBJ2-7
D: -
DNA: TGTGCCTGGAGAGGAATGGGTATCCACGAGCAGTACTTC
CDR3: CAWRGMGIHEQYF

size: -
V: TRBV30
J: TRBJ1-2
D: -
DNA: TGTGCCTGGGCCGGGCAGTCAGCTGGCTACACCTTC
CDR3: CAWAGQSAGYTF

size: -
V: TRBV15
J: TRBJ1-1
D: -
DNA: TGTGCCACCAGCGGGCGATCAGGGGCCACTGAAGCTTTCTTT
CDR3: CATSGRSGATEAFF

size: -
V: TRBV29-1
J: TRBJ1-2
D: TRBD1
DNA: TGCAGCGTTGATAGGACAGGCCCCGGGTCGGGCTATGGCTACACCTTC
CDR3: CSVDRTGPGSGYGYTF

size: -
V: TRBV28
J: TRBJ1-1
D: TRBD1
DNA: TGTGCCAGCACCTCAAACAGGGGAAACACTGAAGCTTTCTTT
CDR3: CASTSNRGNTEAFF

size: -
V: TRBV6-2/TRBV6-3
J: TRBJ2-5
D: -
DNA: TGTGCCAGCAGTACCGGAGGGACCCAGTACTTC
CDR3: CASSTGGTQYF

size: once
V: TRBV20-1
J: TRBJ2-7
D: -
DNA: TGCAGTGCTAGAACCCCGGTAGGGCCCTACGAGCAGTACTTC
CDR3: CSARTPVGPYEQYF

size: -
V: TRBV7-2
J: TRBJ2-3
D: TRBD2
DNA: TGTGCCAGCAGCTCCCCGGTAGCGGGGCTAAGGACAGATACGCAGTATTTT
CDR3: CASSSPVAGLRTDTQYF

size: -
V: TRBV15
J: TRBJ1-1
D: -
DNA: TGTGCCACCGCACTCTGGGGGGGCACTGAAGCTTTCTTT
CDR3: CATALWGGTEAFF

size: -
V: TRBV11-2
J: TRBJ2-3
D: -
DNA: TGTGCCAGCAGCTTTGAAGGGAGCACAGATACGCAGTATTTT
CDR3: CASSFEGSTDTQYF

size: -
V: TRBV30
J: TRBJ2-2
D: TRBD2
DNA: TGTGCCTGGAGCCCCGGGGGGGCTGGGGCCGGGGAGCTGTTTTTT
CDR3: CAWSPGGAGAGELFF

size: once
V: TRBV30
J: TRBJ1-1
D: -
DNA: TGTGCCTGGAGTGCGGACAGCAACACTGAAGCTTTCTTT
CDR3: CAWSADSNTEAFF

size: -
V: TRBV15
J: TRBJ1-2
D: -
DNA: TGTGCCACCAGCAGAGATCGGAGGGGATCTGGCTACACCTTC
CDR3: CATSRDRRGSGYTF

size: -
V: TRBV14
J: TRBJ2-1
D: TRBD2
DNA: TGTGCCAGCAGCCAACTCCGGACTAGCGGGCACTACAATGAGCAGTTCTTC
CDR3: CASSQLRTSGHYNEQFF

size: -
V: TRBV3-1
J: TRBJ2-3
D: TRBD2
DNA: TGTGCCAGCAGCCACCAACTAGCGGCTAGCACAGATACGCAGTATTTT
CDR3: CASSHQLAASTDTQYF

size: once
V: TRBV5-4
J: TRBJ1-5
D: -
DNA: TGTGCCAGCAGCTCCGACAGATTGAATCAGCCCCAGCATTTT
CDR3: CASSSDRLNQPQHF

size: -
V: TRBV5-1
J: TRBJ2-5
D: -
DNA: TGCGCCAGCAGCTTGGGTTTCGGTGGCGGAGTTGGAGGAGAGACCCAGTACTTC
CDR3: CASSLGFGGGVGGETQYF